This entry lists 25 T cell receptor beta chains sequenced from one sample in a study of shared clonotypes between healthy human individuals. Method: immunoSEQ multiplex PCR; TCRdb's copy keeps in-frame clones and lacks some. The sample lists approximately 2,300,000 clones; around 93% were seen once. Sequencing was done on a sample of naive CD4+ T cells from PBMCs. This sample's subset: CD45RA+ positively selected. Receptors originate from a young man in good health. Some clones in this sample may be carry-over from other donors' samples.

As for this clone: Other DNA variants within this sample encode the same CDR3. This chain uses TRBV20-1 with TRBJ2-7, with no clear D. Per the germline V gene, CDR1 is DFQATT and CDR2 is SNEGSKA (reference sequence). The CDR3 contains 11 residues. V was shortened by 3 bases and J by 6 bases, with 9 bases between the two germline ends. The CDR3 coding sequence is TGCAGTGCTAGGGTTCCGGGCGAGCAGTACTTC. This sequence encodes CSARVPGEQYF.

V gene TRBV29-1 combines with J gene TRBJ2-7, with 7 nucleotides matching TRBD1. Per germline, CDR1 SQVTM and CDR2 ANQGSEA. The length of the CDR3 is 13 residues. V was pared by 1 base and J by 1 base, with 1 base of the junction left unmatched. CDR3 in amino acids: CSVEAGQSYEQYF. The DNA of the CDR3 is TGCAGCGTTGAAGCGGGACAGTCCTACGAGCAGTACTTC.

CDR3 sequence: CASSETGGSGGYTF. CDR3 nucleotides: TGTGCCAGCAGTGAGACAGGGGGAAGCGGTGGCTACACCTTC. The chain joins TRBV2 to TRBJ1-2; TRBD1 matches at 9 bases. Germline trimming cut 3 bases from V and 7 bases from J; bases unmatched to any gene: 6. Germline loops: CDR1 SNHLY, CDR2 FYNNEI. The CDR3 is made up of 14 amino acids.

The chain has TRBV7-2 and TRBJ2-1; 7 bases line up with TRBD2. This CDR3 spans 17 amino acids. The V gene end was trimmed by 4 bases and the J gene end by 1 base; junction bases not matched to a gene: 10. Looked up from germline, CDR1 is SGHTA and CDR2 is FQGNSA. CDR3 nucleotides: TGTGCCAGCAGCTGGGGGGGGACGGGAAATTCCTACAATGAGCAGTTCTTC. This gives the protein CASSWGGTGNSYNEQFF. Filled out from reference TRBV7-2 and TRBJ2-1, the complete variable domain reads GAGVSQSPSNKVTEKGKDVELRCDPISGHTALYWYRQSLGQGLEFLIYFQGNSAPDKSGLPSDRFSAERTGGSVSTLTIQRTQQEDSAVYLCASSWGGTGNSYNEQFFGPGTRLTVL.

As to this clone: The same CDR3 is also encoded by other DNA sequences in this sample. The genes are TRBV28 and TRBJ2-1, with TRBD2 identical over 10 bases. The V and J ends lost 6 bases and 1 base, in that order; junction bases with no gene match: 3. This CDR3 has 15 residues. The V gene's germline CDR1 is MDHEN and CDR2 SYDVKM. CDR3 coding DNA: TGTGCCAGCAGATCTAGCGGGAGTTCCTACAATGAGCAGTTCTTC. Translated, it gives CASRSSGSSYNEQFF.

This rearrangement joins TRBV29-1 to TRBJ2-5; D assignment may be TRBD1 or TRBD2 (6 bases each). V lost 4 bases and J 2 bases, leaving 11 bases between the germline ends. CDR1 and CDR2 from the germline V gene are SQVTM and ANQGSEA. This CDR3 has 13 amino acids. The CDR3 sequence is CSVGWGAQETQYF. The CDR3 DNA is TGCAGCGTTGGCTGGGGGGCACAAGAGACCCAGTACTTC.

Written as DNA, the CDR3 is TGTGCCAGCAGCCACCCAGGTAGGGCAGGGGCCTACGAGCAGTACTTC. It is translated as CASSHPGRAGAYEQYF. V and J are TRBV5-4 and TRBJ2-7; possibly TRBD1 for D (6 bases). CDR1 SGHNT and CDR2 YYREEE come from the germline V gene (reference sequence). Trimming pared 4 bases from V and 2 bases from J, leaving 19 bases between. The CDR3 consists of 16 residues.

The chain joins TRBV7-3 to TRBJ2-1, with TRBD2 matching 12 bases. The J segment lost 3 bases and the V segment lost 6 bases, leaving 3 bases of the junction unmatched. This CDR3 contains 15 residues. Germline V CDR1 and CDR2: SGHTA, FQGTGA. CDR3 nucleotides: TGTGCCAGCAGGTCGACTAGCGGGAGCTACAATGAGCAGTTCTTC. It specifies CASRSTSGSYNEQFF.

The rearrangement joins TRBV28 to TRBJ1-5, with D uncertain. V was cut by 7 bases and J by 1 base, with 11 bases left in between. Germline V lookup: CDR1 MDHEN, CDR2 SYDVKM. The CDR3 runs 14 residues. The CDR3 DNA is TGTGCCAGCACCGCAGGTGGAAGCAATCAGCCCCAGCATTTT. Translated, it gives CASTAGGSNQPQHF.

As for this clone: The same CDR3 also results from other DNA sequences found in this sample. The J gene is TRBJ2-3, the V gene TRBV5-1; D is perhaps TRBD1 or TRBD2 (5 bases each). The germline CDR1 and CDR2 sequences are SGHRS and YFSETQ. V lost 2 bases, J lost 2 bases, and 6 bases lay in between. CDR3 length equals 13 residues. CDR3 DNA sequence: TGCGCCAGCAGCTTAGGGACCACAGATACGCAGTATTTT. It encodes CASSLGTTDTQYF. Based on the CDR3 plus reference TRBV5-1 and TRBJ2-3, the full variable domain is KAGVTQTPRYLIKTRGQQVTLSCSPISGHRSVSWYQQTPGQGLQFLFEYFSETQRNKGNFPGRFSGRQFSNSRSEMNVSTLELGDSALYLCASSLGTTDTQYFGPGTRLTVL.

This chain uses TRBV5-1 with TRBJ2-1, with D perhaps assigned TRBD1 or TRBD2 (5 bases each). The V and J ends lost 0 bases and 2 bases respectively, with 9 bases between them. Germline assignment: CDR1 SGHRS and CDR2 YFSETQ. The CDR3 sequence is 15 residues long. The CDR3 is CASSLEGEPYNEQFF. The CDR3 DNA follows: TGCGCCAGCAGCTTGGAAGGGGAGCCCTACAATGAGCAGTTCTTC. Full variable domain (rest looked up from reference TRBV5-1 and TRBJ2-1): KAGVTQTPRYLIKTRGQQVTLSCSPISGHRSVSWYQQTPGQGLQFLFEYFSETQRNKGNFPGRFSGRQFSNSRSEMNVSTLELGDSALYLCASSLEGEPYNEQFFGPGTRLTVL.

The V call is TRBV5-6, the J call TRBJ2-3, with TRBD2 identical over 8 bases. Germline V gives CDR1 SGHDT, CDR2 YYEEEE. Trimming cost V 2 bases and J 3 bases; bases outside gene matches: 5. The CDR3 length is 15 residues. This chain's CDR3 is CASSFTGGGTDTQYF. CDR3 nucleotide sequence: TGTGCCAGCAGCTTTACGGGAGGGGGAACAGATACGCAGTATTTT.

The rearrangement joins TRBV5-1 to TRBJ1-3; possibly TRBD1 for D (6 bases). The V and J ends lost 0 bases and 3 bases respectively, with 10 bases between them. The CDR3 runs 15 residues. Germline loops: CDR1 SGHRS, CDR2 YFSETQ. For the CDR3, the DNA is TGCGCCAGCAGCTTGGGGGCAGGGGATGGAAACACCATATATTTT. It encodes CASSLGAGDGNTIYF.

The chain links TRBV6-5 to TRBJ1-2; D perhaps matches TRBD1 (6 bases). CDR3 length equals 13 residues. Per germline, CDR1 MNHEY and CDR2 SVGAGI. Trimming removed 2 bases at V and 8 bases at J, with 12 bases between. For the CDR3, the DNA is TGTGCCAGCAGTTACGGGGGGGCGGTCGGCTACACCTTC. This translates into CASSYGGAVGYTF.

The V and J genes are TRBV20-1 and TRBJ2-7; D is ambiguous. Germline lookup yields CDR1 DFQATT and CDR2 SNEGSKA (reference sequence). V was trimmed by 5 bases and J by 2 bases, leaving 7 bases between them. The CDR3 covers 11 residues. Here the CDR3 reads CSAPSAYEQYF. The CDR3 coding sequence is TGCAGTGCTCCGAGTGCCTACGAGCAGTACTTC.

The V call is TRBV7-9, the J call TRBJ1-2; TRBD1 aligns across 10 bases. Germline loops: CDR1 SEHNR, CDR2 FQNEAQ (reference sequence). The ends lost 2 bases at V and 4 bases at J; junction bases unmatched: 10. The CDR3 length is 17 residues. CDR3 DNA sequence: TGTGCCAGCAGCTTACGGACAGGGGGAGATCAGTTCTATGGCTACACCTTC. Its protein is CASSLRTGGDQFYGYTF.

This clone appeared once. Additional DNA sequences in this sample encode the identical CDR3. The CDR3 DNA is TGTGCCAGCAGCCTCCGGGACAGCTCCTACGAGCAGTACTTC. Its translation: CASSLRDSSYEQYF. V usage is TRBV7-9 and J usage is TRBJ2-7, with 7 bases matching TRBD1. This CDR3 contains 14 residues. Germline lookup yields CDR1 SEHNR and CDR2 FQNEAQ (reference sequence). Trimming took 5 bases from V and 0 from J; bases not matched to a gene: 4.

The chain is built from TRBV28 and TRBJ2-2; either TRBD1 or TRBD2 may fit D (5 bases each). This CDR3 is 14 amino acids long. Trimming stripped 11 bases from V and 2 bases from J, with 15 bases between. Germline V gives CDR1 MDHEN, CDR2 SYDVKM. The CDR3 coding sequence is TGTGCCTCACTGGGGACGGTTAACACCGGGGAGCTGTTTTTT. It yields the protein CASLGTVNTGELFF. Using reference TRBV28 and TRBJ2-2 for the parts outside the CDR3, the full variable domain is DVKVTQSSRYLVKRTGEKVFLECVQDMDHENMFWYRQDPGLGLRLIYFSYDVKMKEKGDIPEGYSVSREKKERFSLILESASTNQTSMYLCASLGTVNTGELFFGEGSRLTVL.

Of note for this clone: At one end, the junction sequence differs from germline, possibly due to a read error. V and J are TRBV6-1 and TRBJ2-1; D may be TRBD2 (6 bases). Germline CDR1 is MNHNS and CDR2 is SASEGT. This CDR3 is 10 amino acids long. The DNA of the CDR3 is TGTGCCAGCAGTGAGGCTAGCGAGATCTTC. Translated: CASSEASEIF.

The chain has TRBV4-3 and TRBJ2-7, with D unresolved. This CDR3 has 15 residues. Germline values: CDR1 LGHNA, CDR2 YSLEER. Trimming cost V 4 bases and J 0 bases, with 13 bases left between them. The CDR3 sequence: CASSLGESSSYEQYF. CDR3 DNA sequence: TGCGCCAGCAGCCTAGGCGAGAGTTCCTCCTACGAGCAGTACTTC.

CDR3 coding DNA: TGTGCCATCCTCAGGGGTCTGGGTCAGCCCCAGCATTTT. It codes for CAILRGLGQPQHF. V gene TRBV28 combines with J gene TRBJ1-5; possible D gene TRBD1, 6 bases. Germline-derived CDR1 and CDR2 are MDHEN and SYDVKM. The length of the CDR3 is 13 residues. Trimming removed 10 bases at V and 6 bases at J, with 16 bases between.

A note on this clone: The same CDR3 also results from other DNA sequences found in this sample. This chain links TRBV5-1 with TRBJ1-2, with TRBD1 matching 7 bases. Trimming at V came to 4 bases and at J to 2 bases, leaving 5 bases not matched to a gene. The CDR3 is 14 amino acids. From germline, CDR1 is SGHRS and CDR2 YFSETQ. CDR3: CASSPDRANYGYTF. CDR3 nucleotide sequence: TGCGCCAGCAGCCCCGACAGGGCAAACTATGGCTACACCTTC. The full variable domain, in which reference TRBV5-1 and TRBJ1-2 provide the parts outside the CDR3, is KAGVTQTPRYLIKTRGQQVTLSCSPISGHRSVSWYQQTPGQGLQFLFEYFSETQRNKGNFPGRFSGRQFSNSRSEMNVSTLELGDSALYLCASSPDRANYGYTFGSGTRLTVV.

In regard to this clone: Other DNA sequences in this sample translate to the same CDR3. The chain uses TRBV5-1 and TRBJ1-1, with TRBD1 as a possible D gene (5 bases). From germline, CDR1 is SGHRS and CDR2 YFSETQ. Trimming took off 4 bases at V and 0 bases at J, with 7 bases between the two ends. The CDR3 has 13 amino acids. CDR3 in amino acids: CASSLTVNTEAFF. As DNA, the CDR3 is TGCGCCAGCAGCCTGACAGTGAACACTGAAGCTTTCTTT.

This chain links TRBV4-1 with TRBJ1-1, with 12 bases identical to TRBD1. CDR3 length equals 16 residues. The V segment lost 4 bases and the J segment 8 bases; nucleotides outside the gene matches: 11. Germline V gives CDR1 MGHRA, CDR2 YSYEKL. The DNA of the CDR3 is TGCGCCAGCAGCCCCGGGACAGGGGGCGCAAGATTGGAAGCTTTCTTT. Translating it yields CASSPGTGGARLEAFF.

This clone was seen a single time. The J gene is TRBJ2-7, the V gene TRBV15; possibly TRBD2 for D (5 bases). V was clipped by 0 bases and J by 5 bases, with 8 bases between them. The CDR3 has 13 residues. The germline CDR1 and CDR2 sequences are LNHNV and YYDKDF (reference sequence). The CDR3 DNA reads TGTGCCACCAGCAGAGATTGGGGAGACGAGCAGTACTTC. Its translation is CATSRDWGDEQYF.